This T cell receptor beta chain appears in the sequencing data of a study of T-cell reconstitution after alpha-beta-depleted transplantation in children. CDR1 LGHDT and CDR2 YNNKEL come from the germline V gene (reference sequence). V lost 2 bases to trimming and J lost 0 bases, with 20 bases between them. The CDR3 is made up of 18 amino acids. Whole-study findings and limits: Once a year had passed after transplant, T-cell counts and diversity came mostly from newly produced T cells. Two months or so post-transplant, alpha-beta T cells reportedly derived from several hundred expanded graft clones. Surviving thymic progenitors and recipient T cells were the source of high TCRbeta diversity at day 60 in some patients.

This clonotype appeared a few times. The antigen remains undetermined. A TCRbeta library incorporating unique molecular identifiers was prepared. In TCRdb, the PCR reads were re-called with MiXCR into one record per CDR3 protein. Among roughly 310,000 distinct CDR3 sequences listed, around 25% were seen once. The sequence was obtained from a male patient aged 10-17 years who had a stem cell transplant for acute lymphoblastic leukemia, so the T cells may come from the graft donor. Source: PBMCs, mostly from graft donor cells, taken 180 days after TCRalphabeta/CD19-depleted stem cell transplant. V gene TRBV3-1 combines with J gene TRBJ2-7; D ambiguous. The CDR3 region has the DNA TGTGCCAGCAGCCAAATTAATCCTCACCGGCTCCCCTCCTACGAGCAGTACTTC. This sequence encodes CASSQINPHRLPSYEQYF.